Shown below are 22 T cell receptor beta chains from a single sample sequenced in a study of Tregs in tolerant kidney transplant recipients. Measured with immunoSEQ multiplex PCR; TCRdb has only the in-frame clones, and not every one. The data show about 94,000 clones, approximately 94% seen once. The specimen was CD4+ T cells from blood, collected before the transplant. All receptors derive from a human donor who received a combined kidney and bone marrow transplant.

V usage is TRBV6-5 and J usage is TRBJ2-4; 7 bases line up with TRBD1. The CDR3 has 14 amino acids. The ends lost 10 bases at V and 1 base at J; junction bases unmatched: 7. Looked up from germline, CDR1 is MNHEY and CDR2 is SVGAGI. The CDR3 here is CATSTGLAKNIQYF. The CDR3, as DNA: TGTGCCACCTCGACAGGGTTGGCCAAAAACATTCAGTACTTC.

This rearrangement joins TRBV7-2 to TRBJ1-4, with a tentative D call TRBD1 (5 bases). Germline CDR1 SGHTA, CDR2 FQGNSA. V gave up 6 bases and J gave up 7 bases, with 18 bases separating them. This CDR3 has 15 residues. This CDR3 is CASSQRGTTGEKLFF. CDR3 DNA sequence: TGTGCCAGCAGTCAACGGGGGACCACGGGTGAAAAACTGTTTTTT.

The J gene is TRBJ2-3, the V gene TRBV4-3; D perhaps matches TRBD1 (5 bases). CDR3 length: 15 amino acids. Looked up from germline, CDR1 is LGHNA and CDR2 is YSLEER. The ends were cut back, 2 bases at V and 3 bases at J, with 12 bases in the middle. This CDR3 reads CASSQQGYSTDTQYF. CDR3 DNA: TGCGCCAGCAGCCAACAGGGCTACTCTACAGATACGCAGTATTTT.

The chain is built from TRBV7-9 and TRBJ2-7; 8 positions match TRBD1. Germline CDR1 and CDR2: SEHNR and FQNEAQ (reference sequence). The CDR3 length is 15 residues. The J segment lost 4 bases and the V segment lost 1 base, leaving 6 bases of the junction unmatched. CDR3 in DNA: TGTGCCAGCAGCTTAGATCAAGGACAGGGATACGAGCAGTACTTC. Its protein is CASSLDQGQGYEQYF.

The rearrangement links TRBV7-9 to TRBJ2-7; perhaps TRBD2 as D (6 bases). Germline V gene lookup returns CDR1 SEHNR and CDR2 FQNEAQ (reference sequence). The CDR3 length is 14 residues. Deletions cut 8 bases from V and 2 bases from J, with 16 bases between. The CDR3 region is CASQRTIQPYEQYF. The CDR3 bases are TGTGCCAGCCAGCGGACTATCCAACCCTACGAGCAGTACTTC.

This sequence joins TRBV9 and TRBJ2-2; 9 bases line up with TRBD2. The V segment lost 2 bases and the J segment 6 bases; nucleotides outside the gene matches: 8. Germline V gene data show CDR1 as SGDLS and CDR2 as YYNGEE. CDR3 length equals 16 residues. The CDR3 DNA follows: TGTGCCAGCAGCGTTCTTAGCGGGAGATCTTCCGGGGAGCTGTTTTTT. Translation: CASSVLSGRSSGELFF.

Notes on this clone: This same CDR3 is encoded by further DNA sequences in the sample. The rearrangement uses TRBV9 and TRBJ1-6, with D perhaps TRBD1 (5 bases). The V gene's germline CDR1 is SGDLS and CDR2 YYNGEE. The CDR3 runs 16 residues. Trimming pared 0 bases from V and 8 bases from J, leaving 15 bases between. This chain's CDR3 is CASSVGGRGRHSPLHF. The CDR3 region has the DNA TGTGCCAGCAGCGTAGGCGGGAGGGGTCGGCATTCACCCCTCCACTTT.

The chain has TRBV11-3 and TRBJ1-1, with 8 bases fitting TRBD1. Germline CDR1 is SGHNT and CDR2 is YENEEA. V dropped 6 bases and J dropped 5; count of bases not matched to a gene: 23. This CDR3 is 19 amino acids long. The CDR3 DNA reads as TGTGCCAGCAGACAAGGGACAGGTCGGAGACTGGAGTCAGGGACTGAAGCTTTCTTT. It yields the protein CASRQGTGRRLESGTEAFF.

The chain couples TRBV21-1 to TRBJ2-5; the D segment call TRBD1 is taken from the table without a DNA check. TRBV21-1 is shown as a pseudogene. The CDR3 covers 15 residues. In nucleotides, the CDR3 is TGTGCCAGCAGCTTCCGGACAGGGGGCCAAGAGACCCAGTACTTC. Translating gives CASSFRTGGQETQYF.

The chain employs TRBV2 and TRBJ2-1; 8 nucleotides agree with TRBD1. With 9 bases clipped from V and 3 bases from J, the junction kept 7 bases outside the gene matches. The CDR3 sequence is 14 residues long. Germline CDR1 and CDR2: SNHLY and FYNNEI. CDR3 loop: CASRQGSNYNEQFF. In DNA form, the CDR3 reads TGTGCCAGTCGACAGGGGTCGAACTACAATGAGCAGTTCTTC. The full variable domain, in which reference TRBV2 and TRBJ2-1 provide the parts outside the CDR3, is EPEVTQTPSHQVTQMGQEVILRCVPISNHLYFYWYRQILGQKVEFLVSFYNNEISEKSEIFDDQFSVERPDGSNFTLKIRSTKLEDSAMYFCASRQGSNYNEQFFGPGTRLTVL.

The DNA for the CDR3 is TGTGCCAGCAGGTTCGGGGGTGGAACAGATACGCAGTATTTT. As protein: CASRFGGGTDTQYF. This rearrangement joins TRBV7-2 to TRBJ2-3, with D possibly being TRBD2 (6 bases). Per germline, CDR1 SGHTA and CDR2 FQGNSA. The CDR3 has 14 amino acids. Trimming left V 6 bases short and J 3 bases short, with 13 bases between.

The rearrangement links TRBV4-2 to TRBJ2-1, with 13 bases fitting TRBD2. V lost 3 bases, J lost 8 bases, and 7 bases stayed unmatched. Germline V gene lookup returns CDR1 LGHNA and CDR2 YNFKEQ. The CDR3 loop spans 16 amino acids. The CDR3 sequence: CASSHALAGGGDEQFF. In DNA, the CDR3 is TGTGCCAGCAGCCACGCACTAGCGGGGGGGGGCGATGAGCAGTTCTTC.

The chain is built from TRBV5-1 and TRBJ2-5, with TRBD2 matching 7 bases. The V gene end was trimmed by 5 bases and the J gene end by 5 bases; junction bases not matched to a gene: 6. CDR1 and CDR2 from the germline V gene are SGHRS and YFSETQ. The CDR3 is 13 amino acids. This CDR3 is CASSRGREETQYF. The CDR3 DNA reads TGCGCCAGCAGTCGGGGGAGGGAGGAGACCCAGTACTTC.

The J gene is TRBJ1-5, the V gene TRBV6-5; no reliable D call. Trimming left V 5 bases short and J 3 bases short, with 11 bases between. The germline gives CDR1 MNHEY, CDR2 SVGAGI. The CDR3 consists of 14 residues. Written as DNA, the CDR3 is TGTGCCAGCAGTCGGCGGCCCAACAATCAGCCCCAGCATTTT. Amino acids: CASSRRPNNQPQHF.

The chain recombines TRBV7-2 with TRBJ1-6; unclear D gene. The CDR3 covers 14 residues. Germline CDR1 SGHTA, CDR2 FQGNSA. Trimming left V 6 bases short and J 9 bases short, with 15 bases between. The CDR3 loop reads CASRPRVLFSPLHF. DNA for the CDR3: TGTGCCAGCAGACCTCGGGTATTATTTTCACCCCTCCACTTT.

The chain combines TRBV5-1 with TRBJ2-3, with a weak D call TRBD2 (5 bases). The CDR3 is 14 residues long. In germline, CDR1 is SGHRS, CDR2 YFSETQ. V lost 0 bases to trimming and J lost 6 bases, with 11 bases between them. The CDR3 region is CASSLGAGKDTQYF. The CDR3 nucleotides read TGCGCCAGCAGCTTGGGGGCGGGTAAGGATACGCAGTATTTT.

The chain has TRBV4-1 and TRBJ1-1, with 10 bases matching TRBD1. J was trimmed by 5 bases and V by 2 bases; bases with no gene match: 5. The CDR3 is made up of 15 amino acids. Germline CDR1 and CDR2: MGHRA and YSYEKL. The CDR3 protein is CASSQQGQGRTEAFF. The CDR3 DNA reads as TGCGCCAGCAGCCAACAGGGACAGGGGAGGACTGAAGCTTTCTTT.

V is TRBV19 and J is TRBJ1-4; maybe TRBD1 (6 bases). Germline CDR1 is LNHDA and CDR2 is SQIVND (reference sequence). The CDR3 contains 15 residues. The V and J ends lost 3 bases and 2 bases respectively, with 10 bases between them. In DNA form, the CDR3 reads TGTGCCAGTAGTATCGTCGGACAGACTAATGAAAAACTGTTTTTT. Translated, it gives CASSIVGQTNEKLFF.

The chain carries TRBV5-1 and TRBJ1-2, with a weak D call TRBD1 (6 bases). The CDR3 sequence is 15 residues long. V was trimmed by 4 bases and J by 4 bases, leaving 17 bases between them. Germline lookup yields CDR1 SGHRS and CDR2 YFSETQ. The CDR3 region has the DNA TGCGCCAGCAGCCCCGGCAACCGGGACACCTATGGCTACACCTTC. Translation: CASSPGNRDTYGYTF.

The chain recombines TRBV7-8 with TRBJ1-2; D possibly corresponds to TRBD1 (5 bases). V was cut by 0 bases and J by 8 bases, with 13 bases left in between. The CDR3 spans 14 residues. Germline loops: CDR1 SGHVS, CDR2 FQNEAQ. CDR3 sequence: CASSLAPGGNGYTF. DNA of the CDR3: TGTGCCAGCAGCTTAGCGCCGGGGGGGAACGGCTACACCTTC.

The chain has TRBV5-1 and TRBJ2-1; 7 bases match TRBD1. The germline V gene encodes CDR1 SGHRS and CDR2 YFSETQ. The CDR3 is 13 residues long. Trimming cost V 6 bases and J 6 bases; bases outside gene matches: 6. The DNA for the CDR3 is TGCGCCAGCAAGGAGACAGGGTCCAATGAGCAGTTCTTC. Residues: CASKETGSNEQFF.

The chain uses TRBV7-3 and TRBJ1-2, with D uncertain. The CDR3 contains 13 residues. Trimming took 5 bases from V and 7 from J, leaving 14 bases between them. CDR1 is SGHTA and CDR2 is FQGTGA in the germline V gene. The CDR3 here is CASSSSREGGYTF. The CDR3 DNA follows: TGTGCCAGCAGCAGCTCAAGGGAGGGTGGCTACACCTTC.